The text below deals with one T cell receptor beta chain. No antigen is known for it. With 3 bases clipped from V and 4 bases from J, the junction kept 7 bases outside the gene matches. This CDR3 region has 16 residues. CDR1 is SGDLS and CDR2 is YYNGEE in the germline V gene. This sample was taken from a study of cytomegalovirus exposure and HLA in healthy donors. Overall study results and limits: Most of the TCR beta V segments (in an earlier analysis) were productive either about 87% or about 30% of the time. In vitro experiments confirmed that a few CMV-associated chains were specific for CMV antigens.

13 Jbeta primers and 60 Vbeta primers were used for the PCR. Libraries were prepared by immunoSEQ multiplex PCR; TCRdb keeps only in-frame clonotypes and omits some of them. The listing records some 110,000 clones. This chain links TRBV9 with TRBJ2-3; TRBD2 matches 11 bases. Sample: PBMCs. The source is a man younger than 45 in good health and CMV-seronegative. CDR3 DNA: TGTGCCAGCAGCGCCGAACTAGCGGGGGTAGCAGATACGCAGTATTTT. It is translated as CASSAELAGVADTQYF.